This T cell receptor (beta chain) was recorded in a study of blood T cell repertoires in COVID-19. Trimming left V 3 bases short and J 10 bases short, with 12 bases between. The CDR3 has 12 amino acids. Germline CDR1 is KGHSH and CDR2 is LQKENI. Study processing details: Using reference gene primer amplification, nucleated cell counts were estimated. TCRdb's copy holds only in-frame clones and misses some; the assay was immunoSEQ multiplex PCR. The V and J calls and clone size are taken from that table; D and trimming were inferred from the DNA. Of 350,000 to 450,000 clones listed, about nine tenths are singletons. Participant age was roughly 18 to 90 years, and participants resided in approximately 24 US areas. Allocation to cohorts depended on clinical history reported by the participants. Those designated as exposed participants met a COVID-19 case within 2 weeks before study entry.

The sequence derives from a woman between 40 and 55 years old who had been exposed to COVID-19. This sequence joins TRBV18 and TRBJ1-1, with D hard to call. Specimen: PBMCs or T cells enriched from blood (not recorded which). CDR3 coding DNA: TGTGCCAGCTCACCTACCAGTGTTGGAGCTTTCTTT. It is translated as CASSPTSVGAFF.